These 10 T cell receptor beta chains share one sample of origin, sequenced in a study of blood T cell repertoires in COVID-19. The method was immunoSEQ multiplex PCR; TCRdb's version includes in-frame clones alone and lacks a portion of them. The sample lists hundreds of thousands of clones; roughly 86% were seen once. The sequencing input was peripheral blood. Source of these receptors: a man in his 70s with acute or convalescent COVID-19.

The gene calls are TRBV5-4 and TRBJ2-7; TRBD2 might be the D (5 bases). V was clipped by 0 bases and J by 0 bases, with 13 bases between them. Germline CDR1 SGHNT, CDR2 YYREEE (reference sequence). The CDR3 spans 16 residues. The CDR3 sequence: CASSLDGLRSSYEQYF. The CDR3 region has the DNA TGTGCCAGCAGCTTGGATGGACTTAGGAGCTCCTACGAGCAGTACTTC.

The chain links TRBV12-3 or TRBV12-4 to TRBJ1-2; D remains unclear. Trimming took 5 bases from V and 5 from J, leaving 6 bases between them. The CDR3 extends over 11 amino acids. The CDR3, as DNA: TGTGCCAGCAGTAGGAGTTATGGCTACACCTTC. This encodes CASSRSYGYTF.

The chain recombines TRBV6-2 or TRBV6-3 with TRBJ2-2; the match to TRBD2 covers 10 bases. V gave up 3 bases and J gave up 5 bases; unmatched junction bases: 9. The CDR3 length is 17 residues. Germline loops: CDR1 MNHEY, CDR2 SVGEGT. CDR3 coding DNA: TGTGCCAGCAGTTATCGGCTAGCGGGAGAGGGAACCGGGGAGCTGTTTTTT. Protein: CASSYRLAGEGTGELFF.

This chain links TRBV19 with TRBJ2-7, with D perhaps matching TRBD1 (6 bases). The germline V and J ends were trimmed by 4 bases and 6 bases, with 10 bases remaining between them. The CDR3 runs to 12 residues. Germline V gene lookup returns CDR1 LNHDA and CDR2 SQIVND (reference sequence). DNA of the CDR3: TGTGCCAGTAGTACAGGGGTGGCCGAGCAGTACTTC. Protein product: CASSTGVAEQYF.

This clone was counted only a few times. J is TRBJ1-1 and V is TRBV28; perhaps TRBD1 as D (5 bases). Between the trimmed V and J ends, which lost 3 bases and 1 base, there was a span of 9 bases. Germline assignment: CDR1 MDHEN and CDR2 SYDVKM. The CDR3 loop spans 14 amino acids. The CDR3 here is CASSFAQGNTEAFF. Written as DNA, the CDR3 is TGTGCCAGCAGTTTCGCCCAGGGGAACACTGAAGCTTTCTTT.

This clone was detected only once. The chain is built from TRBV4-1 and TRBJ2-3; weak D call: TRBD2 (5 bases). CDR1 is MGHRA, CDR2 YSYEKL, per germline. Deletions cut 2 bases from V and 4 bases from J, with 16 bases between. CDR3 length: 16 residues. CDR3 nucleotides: TGCGCCAGCAGCCAAAACCGGGAACTGATCCCAGATACGCAGTATTTT. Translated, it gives CASSQNRELIPDTQYF.

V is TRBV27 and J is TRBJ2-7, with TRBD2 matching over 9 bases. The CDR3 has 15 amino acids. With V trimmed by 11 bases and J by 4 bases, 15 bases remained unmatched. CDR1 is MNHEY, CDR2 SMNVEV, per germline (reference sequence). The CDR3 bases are TGTGCCGCCGTGGGATGGCGGGAGGGCCTATACGAGCAGTACTTC. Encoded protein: CAAVGWREGLYEQYF.

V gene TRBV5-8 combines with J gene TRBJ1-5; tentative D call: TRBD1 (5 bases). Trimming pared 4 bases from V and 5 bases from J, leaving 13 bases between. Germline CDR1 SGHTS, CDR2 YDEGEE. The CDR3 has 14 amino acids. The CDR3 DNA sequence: TGTGCCAGCAGCCCGGATTTAGGGGATCAGCCCCAGCATTTT. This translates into CASSPDLGDQPQHF.

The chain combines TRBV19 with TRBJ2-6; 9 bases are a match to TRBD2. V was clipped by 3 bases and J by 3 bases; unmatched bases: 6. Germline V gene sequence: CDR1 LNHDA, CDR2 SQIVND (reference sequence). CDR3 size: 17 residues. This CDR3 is CASSIGLARYGANVLTF. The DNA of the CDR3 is TGTGCCAGTAGTATTGGACTAGCGCGGTATGGGGCCAACGTCCTGACTTTC.

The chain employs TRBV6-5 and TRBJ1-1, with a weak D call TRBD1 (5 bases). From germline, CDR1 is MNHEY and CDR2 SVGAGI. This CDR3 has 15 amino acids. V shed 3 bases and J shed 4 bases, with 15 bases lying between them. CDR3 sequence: CASSYGGVRGTEAFF. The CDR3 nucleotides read TGTGCCAGCAGTTATGGGGGGGTTAGGGGCACTGAAGCTTTCTTT.